The present TCR beta chain was sequenced within a study of naive and memory T cell subsets. Study-wide results and limits: Especially in CD8 cells, naive repertoires contained a few larger clonotypes, possibly CD45RA-re-expressing memory cells.

The beta constant-region primer was an equimolar mix of two oligonucleotides covering TRBC1 and TRBC2. The ligated cDNA underwent four PCR rounds using SP2 and nested alpha and beta constant-region primers. MiXCR, applied by TCRdb to the UMI-ligation and nested PCR reads, yields one record per CDR3 protein. The sample records over 110,000 distinct CDR3 sequences, more than 15% being singletons. To note about this clonotype: The antigen is undetermined.

The V gene's germline CDR1 is MNHEY and CDR2 SVGEGT. This CDR3 is 13 amino acids long. Deletions cut 8 bases from V and 2 bases from J, with 10 bases between. The receptor comes from a human donor in good health. Sequenced: naive CD8+ T cells from blood. The chain uses TRBV6-2 or TRBV6-3 and TRBJ2-1, with D perhaps TRBD2 (6 bases). This CDR3 is CASELAPYNEQFF. CDR3 nucleotides: TGTGCCAGCGAACTAGCTCCCTACAATGAGCAGTTCTTC.